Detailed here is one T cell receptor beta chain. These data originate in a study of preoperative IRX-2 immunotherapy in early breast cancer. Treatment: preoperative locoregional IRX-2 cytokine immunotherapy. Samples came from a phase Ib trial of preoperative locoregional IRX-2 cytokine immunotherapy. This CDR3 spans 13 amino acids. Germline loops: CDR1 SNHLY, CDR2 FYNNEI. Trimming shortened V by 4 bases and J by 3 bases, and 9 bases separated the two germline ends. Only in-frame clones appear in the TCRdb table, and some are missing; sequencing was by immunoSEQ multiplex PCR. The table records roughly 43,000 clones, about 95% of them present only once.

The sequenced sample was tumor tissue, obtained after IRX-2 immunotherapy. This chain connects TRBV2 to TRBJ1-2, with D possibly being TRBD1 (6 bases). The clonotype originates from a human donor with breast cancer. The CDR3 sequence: CASSGTVDYGYTF. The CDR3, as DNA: TGTGCCAGCAGTGGGACAGTCGACTATGGCTACACCTTC.